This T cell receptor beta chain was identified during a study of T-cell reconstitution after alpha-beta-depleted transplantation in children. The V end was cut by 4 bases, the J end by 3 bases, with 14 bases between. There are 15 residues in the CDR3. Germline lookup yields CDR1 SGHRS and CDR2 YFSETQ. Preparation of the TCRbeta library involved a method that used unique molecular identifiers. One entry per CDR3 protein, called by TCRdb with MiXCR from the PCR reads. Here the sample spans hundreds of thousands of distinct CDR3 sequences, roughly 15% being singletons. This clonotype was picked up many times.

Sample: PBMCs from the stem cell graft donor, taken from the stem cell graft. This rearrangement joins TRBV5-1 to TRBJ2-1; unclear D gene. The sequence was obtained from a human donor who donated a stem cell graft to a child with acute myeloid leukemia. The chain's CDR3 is CASSPILEHYNEQFF. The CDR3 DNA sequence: TGCGCCAGCAGCCCCATCCTCGAACACTACAATGAGCAGTTCTTC. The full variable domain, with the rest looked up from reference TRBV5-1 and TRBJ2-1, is KAGVTQTPRYLIKTRGQQVTLSCSPISGHRSVSWYQQTPGQGLQFLFEYFSETQRNKGNFPGRFSGRQFSNSRSEMNVSTLELGDSALYLCASSPILEHYNEQFFGPGTRLTVL.